Following are 21 T cell receptor beta chains from one sample sequenced in a study of molecular identifiers for immune sequencing clone quantification. One entry per CDR3 protein results from TCRdb running MiXCR on the PCR reads. The table lists a few hundred thousand distinct CDR3 sequences, roughly 23% of them singletons, with roughly 0.7% in the top ten. Sequencing was done on a sample of naive CD8+ T cells from blood, with Jurkat cell RNA spiked in. Sample subset: FACS-sorted CD8+CD4-CCR7+CD45RA+ naive T cells. All receptors come from a human donor in good health. Some libraries in this study had Jurkat cell RNA spiked in.

This clonotype was seen once. A junction boundary mismatches the germline segment, possibly from a read error. This chain uses TRBV29-1 with TRBJ2-2; D possibly corresponds to TRBD2 (5 bases). The CDR3 is 14 residues long. Germline CDR1 and CDR2: SQVTM and ANQGSEA. The CDR3 protein is CSVEIPPTPGELFF. DNA of the CDR3: TGCAGCGTTGAAATCCCCCCGACCCCCGGGGAGCTGTTTTTC.

Notes on this clonotype: Possible read error: a much larger clone is one base away. This rearrangement joins TRBV6-2 or TRBV6-3 to TRBJ2-7; D tentatively fits TRBD1 or TRBD2 (5 bases each). The CDR3 is 13 amino acids. Germline loops: CDR1 MNHEY, CDR2 SVGEGT. The V gene lost 5 bases and the J gene lost 3 bases, with 11 bases spanning the gap. CDR3 in amino acids: CASSPFGGYEQYF. The CDR3 DNA reads TGTGCCAGCAGTCCCTTTGGGGGCTACGAGCAGTACTTC.

This clonotype has a handful of counts. The rearrangement links TRBV12-3 or TRBV12-4 to TRBJ2-1, with D maybe TRBD1 (5 bases). V lost 3 bases to trimming and J lost 12 bases, with 9 bases between them. This CDR3 has 11 residues. CDR3: CASSLGPGQFF. CDR3 nucleotide sequence: TGTGCCAGCAGTTTGGGGCCGGGGCAGTTCTTC.

This clonotype has at least ten counts. This chain connects TRBV5-1 to TRBJ2-7; no clear D. Germline CDR1 SGHRS, CDR2 YFSETQ. The CDR3 spans 14 residues. Trimming removed 1 base at V and 6 bases at J, with 14 bases between. The CDR3 DNA reads TGCGCCAGCAGCTTGCCCCTAGGACGTAGCGAGCAGTACTTC. This encodes CASSLPLGRSEQYF.

This clonotype was picked up one time. A much larger clone lies one base from this, so it may be a read error. The rearrangement uses TRBV7-9 and TRBJ1-5; D gene uncertain. Germline assignment: CDR1 SEHNR and CDR2 FQNEAQ (reference sequence). This CDR3 comprises 15 residues. The CDR3 nucleotides read TGTGCCGGCAGCTCCACAGTGGGCGGCAATCAGCCCCAGCATTTT. It translates to CAGSSTVGGNQPQHF.

Concerning this clonotype: This sequence may be a read error, since a much larger clone differs from it by one base. The genes are TRBV9 and TRBJ2-5; 7 bases line up with TRBD1. Germline trimming cut 3 bases from V and 5 bases from J; bases unmatched to any gene: 7. Germline V CDR1 and CDR2: SGDLS, YYNGEE. The CDR3 has 14 residues. For the CDR3, the DNA is TGTGCCAGCAGCGCCAGGGGGAGTTCCGAGACCCAGTACTTC. Translation gives CASSARGSSETQYF.

This clonotype occurred many times. The chain links TRBV12-5 to TRBJ2-5; TRBD1 matches at 9 bases. Germline values: CDR1 LGHNT, CDR2 FRNRAP. The junction had 7 bases not matched to a gene; V was cut back by 4 bases and J by 7 bases. The CDR3 is 14 amino acids. The CDR3 coding sequence is TGTGCTAGTGGTTACCTCAACAGGGGGCTGACCCAGTACTTC. Protein: CASGYLNRGLTQYF.

A remark on this clonotype: A read error may explain this, as a much larger clone is one base away. The V and J genes are TRBV5-3 and TRBJ2-1, with 9 bases aligning to TRBD2. TRBV5-3 is labeled an ORF, and its function is uncertain. CDR3 size: 15 residues. This CDR3 is CASSYRLAVYNEQFF. The CDR3 DNA follows: TGTGCCAGCAGCTACCGACTAGCGGTCTACAATGAGCAGTTCTTC.

This clonotype has a single count. Being one base from a much bigger clone, this may be a read error. The J gene is TRBJ2-1, the V gene TRBV4-1; D may be TRBD1 (5 bases). CDR1 is MGHRA and CDR2 is YSYEKL in the germline V gene. The CDR3 extends over 13 amino acids. The CDR3 coding sequence is TGCGCCAGCAGCCAAGACAGGGTTAATGGGCAGTTCTTC. Protein: CASSQDRVNGQFF.

As DNA, the CDR3 is TGTGCCAGCAGCTTGGGCATAGCACCCTACGAGCAGTACTTC. It codes for CASSLGIAPYEQYF. The chain joins TRBV5-4 to TRBJ2-7; D uncertain. Looked up from germline, CDR1 is SGHNT and CDR2 is YYREEE (reference sequence). V shed 0 bases and J shed 2 bases, with 9 bases lying between them. The CDR3 has 14 amino acids. The full variable domain, completed using reference TRBV5-4 and TRBJ2-7, is ETGVTQSPTHLIKTRGQQVTLRCSSQSGHNTVSWYQQALGQGPQFIFQYYREEENGRGNFPPRFSGLQFPNYSSELNVNALELDDSALYLCASSLGIAPYEQYFGPGTRLTVT.

This clonotype appeared a few times. J is TRBJ1-1 and V is TRBV12-3 or TRBV12-4; D may be TRBD1 (6 bases). This CDR3 contains 15 residues. V gave up 3 bases and J gave up 5 bases, with 16 bases separating them. CDR3 loop: CASSFSVQGRTEAFF. In nucleotides, the CDR3 is TGTGCCAGCAGTTTCTCGGTCCAGGGGCGTACTGAAGCTTTCTTT.

The V call is TRBV7-2, the J call TRBJ2-1; 7 positions match TRBD2. The CDR3 loop spans 14 amino acids. With V trimmed by 3 bases and J by 8 bases, 7 bases remained unmatched. Germline loops: CDR1 SGHTA, CDR2 FQGNSA. The CDR3 sequence is CASSFAGALDEQFF. As DNA, the CDR3 is TGTGCCAGCAGCTTTGCGGGAGCCCTAGATGAGCAGTTCTTC.

This clonotype came up many times. The chain joins TRBV27 to TRBJ1-2; D ambiguous. Germline CDR1 and CDR2: MNHEY and SMNVEV (reference sequence). V shed 1 base and J shed 2 bases, with 5 bases lying between them. The length of the CDR3 is 13 residues. CDR3 coding DNA: TGTGCCAGCAGTTTATACGAGAACTATGGCTACACCTTC. Translation: CASSLYENYGYTF.

The sample holds a few counts of this clonotype. The chain employs TRBV7-9 and TRBJ2-2, with D hard to call. CDR1 and CDR2 from the germline V gene are SEHNR and FQNEAQ (reference sequence). V lost 2 bases, J lost 13 bases, and 17 bases lay in between. This CDR3 comprises 14 residues. CDR3 sequence (DNA): TGTGCCAGCAGCTTACCACGGACGTTAGAGGTGCTGTTTTTT. Its protein product is CASSLPRTLEVLFF. The variable domain in full, completed from reference TRBV7-9 and TRBJ2-2, reads DTGVSQNPRHKITKRGQNVTFRCDPISEHNRLYWYRQTLGQGPEFLTYFQNEAQLEKSRLLSDRFSAERPKGSFSTLEIQRTEQGDSAMYLCASSLPRTLEVLFFGEGSRLTVL.

Worth noting for this clonotype: With a much larger clone just one base away, this may be a read error. The rearrangement uses TRBV27 and TRBJ1-5; maybe TRBD1 (6 bases). CDR3 length: 16 residues. Germline values: CDR1 MNHEY, CDR2 SMNVEV (reference sequence). Written as DNA, the CDR3 is TGTGCCGGCAGTCCGGACAGCGGGGTAGCATATCAGCCCCAGCATTTT. Amino acids: CAGSPDSGVAYQPQHF.

This clonotype was seen a handful of times. The chain couples TRBV20-1 to TRBJ2-7; D is possibly TRBD1 (5 bases). Deletions cut 3 bases from V and 2 bases from J, with 17 bases between. Germline V CDR1 and CDR2: DFQATT, SNEGSKA (reference sequence). The CDR3 is 15 residues long. The CDR3 loop reads CSASNPRQNTYEQYF. The CDR3 coding sequence is TGCAGTGCTAGCAACCCCAGACAGAACACCTACGAGCAGTACTTC.

This clonotype was seen ten or more times. V gene TRBV20-1 combines with J gene TRBJ2-2; no reliable D call. The CDR3 is 11 amino acids. Trimming took off 5 bases at V and 3 bases at J, with 4 bases between the two ends. CDR1 is DFQATT and CDR2 is SNEGSKA in the germline V gene (reference sequence). In DNA, the CDR3 is TGCAGTGCTCCAGACACCGGGGAGCTGTTTTTT. It specifies CSAPDTGELFF.

Concerning this clonotype: A much larger clone differs from this one at a single base, so this may be a read error. The chain employs TRBV15 and TRBJ2-3, with TRBD1 matching 10 bases. The CDR3 totals 17 residues. Germline V gene data show CDR1 as LNHNV and CDR2 as YYDKDF (reference sequence). The CDR3 is CAASGTPGQGVTDTQYF. The CDR3 coding sequence is TGTGCCGCCAGCGGGACTCCCGGACAGGGGGTTACAGATACGCAGTATTTT.

This clonotype was seen a handful of times. This sequence joins TRBV27 and TRBJ2-2; D ambiguous. Trimming cost V 2 bases and J 3 bases, with 7 bases left between them. The length of the CDR3 is 14 residues. Germline values: CDR1 MNHEY, CDR2 SMNVEV (reference sequence). This CDR3 reads CASSLNAYTGELFF. In nucleotides, the CDR3 is TGTGCCAGCAGTTTAAATGCCTACACCGGGGAGCTGTTTTTT.

This clonotype was counted many times. The chain uses TRBV4-1 and TRBJ2-7; D might be TRBD2 (5 bases). Germline V gene data show CDR1 as MGHRA and CDR2 as YSYEKL. V lost 0 bases to trimming and J lost 5 bases, with 5 bases between them. CDR3 length equals 12 residues. The CDR3 is CASSQDGDEQYF. CDR3 in DNA: TGCGCCAGCAGCCAAGACGGGGACGAGCAGTACTTC.

This clonotype has a count of ten or more. The rearrangement uses TRBV7-6 and TRBJ2-3, with TRBD2 matching over 10 bases. Looked up from germline, CDR1 is SGHVS and CDR2 is FNYEAQ. The CDR3 length is 14 residues. With 4 bases clipped from V and 6 bases from J, the junction kept 4 bases outside the gene matches. The CDR3 DNA follows: TGTGCCAGCAGCTCAGGGACTAGCGTGGATACGCAGTATTTT. Translation gives CASSSGTSVDTQYF. Supplemented by reference TRBV7-6 and TRBJ2-3, the full variable domain reads GAGVSQSPRYKVTKRGQDVALRCDPISGHVSLYWYRQALGQGPEFLTYFNYEAQQDKSGLPNDRFSAERPEGSISTLTIQRTEQRDSAMYRCASSSGTSVDTQYFGPGTRLTVL.